The next 22 T cell receptor beta chains were all read from a single sample in a study of radiation and T cells in renal cell carcinoma. Sequencing was performed with immunoSEQ multiplex PCR; in TCRdb, only in-frame clones are kept and a portion is missing. The table has 55,000 to 65,000 clones, approximately 84% seen once. Time point here: baseline pretreatment blood. The treatment was: 15 Gy SBRT to primary tumor, nephrectomy 4 weeks later. This specimen was blood, taken from a patient whose treatment included radiotherapy and nephrectomy. The receptors were gathered from a man between 60 and 75 years old with renal cell carcinoma.

The chain recombines TRBV11-2 with TRBJ2-7, with 11 bases identical to TRBD1. The CDR3 consists of 15 residues. CDR1 and CDR2 (germline): SGHAT, FQNNGV. Trimming cost V 5 bases and J 4 bases; bases outside gene matches: 7. The CDR3: CASSTRGDRGYEQYV. CDR3 nucleotide sequence: TGTGCCAGCAGCACCCGCGGGGACAGGGGGTACGAGCAGTACGTC.

The sample holds a few counts of this clone. The chain couples TRBV7-2 to TRBJ1-2, with 11 bases identical to TRBD1. Germline-derived CDR1 and CDR2 are SGHTA and FQGNSA. The CDR3 has 15 amino acids. V lost 4 bases to trimming and J lost 4 bases; unmatched junction nucleotides: 5. The CDR3 DNA is TGTGCCAGCAGCTCGGACAGGGGGCGGGGCTATGGCTACACCTTC. Its translation: CASSSDRGRGYGYTF.

This chain links TRBV12-5 with TRBJ1-4; 8 positions match TRBD1. The germline CDR1 and CDR2 sequences are LGHNT and FRNRAP. Germline trimming cut 0 bases from V and 7 bases from J; bases unmatched to any gene: 7. The CDR3 spans 16 residues. The CDR3 here is CASGLVRTGWVEKLFF. In DNA form, the CDR3 reads TGTGCTAGTGGTTTGGTACGGACAGGGTGGGTTGAAAAACTGTTTTTT. Using reference TRBV12-5 and TRBJ1-4 for the parts outside the CDR3, the full variable domain is DARVTQTPRHKVTEMGQEVTMRCQPILGHNTVFWYRQTMMQGLELLAYFRNRAPLDDSGMPKDRFSAEMPDATLATLKIQPSEPRDSAVYFCASGLVRTGWVEKLFFGSGTQLSVL.

The chain links TRBV7-9 to TRBJ2-2; D is perhaps TRBD1 (6 bases). This CDR3 comprises 17 residues. Germline V gene lookup returns CDR1 SEHNR and CDR2 FQNEAQ (reference sequence). V lost 0 bases and J 5 bases, leaving 16 bases between the germline ends. CDR3 in amino acids: CASSLADRPPGTGELFF. The CDR3 region has the DNA TGTGCCAGCAGCTTAGCCGACAGGCCTCCCGGGACCGGGGAGCTGTTTTTT.

The chain is built from TRBV7-9 and TRBJ1-1; possibly TRBD1 for D (5 bases). V gave up 3 bases and J gave up 0 bases, with 8 bases separating them. Germline V CDR1 and CDR2: SEHNR, FQNEAQ (reference sequence). The CDR3 totals 14 residues. The CDR3: CASSFEGMNTEAFF. CDR3 DNA sequence: TGTGCCAGCAGCTTCGAGGGGATGAACACTGAAGCTTTCTTT.

The V gene is TRBV21-1, the J gene TRBJ2-7; the table's D call, TRBD2, was not checked against the DNA. TRBV21-1 is termed a pseudogene. This CDR3 region has 14 residues. The CDR3 DNA follows: TGTGCCAGCAGGACTAGCGGGAGCGCCCACGAGCAGTACGTC. This encodes CASRTSGSAHEQYV.

The V gene is TRBV18, the J gene TRBJ1-1; a possible D gene is TRBD1 (6 bases). The CDR3 spans 16 residues. Trimming removed 4 bases from V and 1 base from J, with 16 bases in between. Per the germline V gene, CDR1 is KGHSH and CDR2 is LQKENI. The CDR3 DNA reads as TGTGCCAGCTCACTCCGACGGGGGCGAGGGAACACTGAAGCTTTCTTT. Its protein is CASSLRRGRGNTEAFF.

This rearrangement joins TRBV7-9 to TRBJ1-2; weak D call: TRBD1 (6 bases). Germline V gene lookup returns CDR1 SEHNR and CDR2 FQNEAQ (reference sequence). Trimming stripped 2 bases from V and 4 bases from J, with 14 bases between. This CDR3 has 15 residues. The chain's CDR3 is CASSLPGAASYGYTF. The DNA for the CDR3 is TGTGCCAGCAGCTTACCGGGGGCGGCCAGCTATGGCTACACCTTC.

The genes are TRBV10-1 and TRBJ2-3; 7 bases map to TRBD2. The CDR3 loop spans 16 amino acids. From germline, CDR1 is WNHNN and CDR2 SYGVQD (reference sequence). V shed 3 bases and J 4 bases; nucleotides not matched to a gene: 10. CDR3 amino acids: CASSEGLAGVADTQYF. CDR3 coding DNA: TGCGCCAGCAGTGAAGGATTGGCGGGAGTGGCAGATACGCAGTATTTT.

Written as DNA, the CDR3 is TGCGCCAGCATTGGGGCTAGAGCGGGAGTATGGTACGAGCAGTACGTC. Amino acid sequence: CASIGARAGVWYEQYV. J is TRBJ2-7 and V is TRBV5-1, with 8 bases lining up with TRBD2. CDR1 and CDR2 (germline): SGHRS, YFSETQ. J gave up 4 bases and V 6 bases, and 15 bases lay outside the gene matches. CDR3 size: 16 residues.

This clone was seen a few times. The V gene is TRBV11-3, the J gene TRBJ2-1, with no clear D. Germline lookup yields CDR1 SGHNT and CDR2 YENEEA. CDR3 length: 17 amino acids. Between the trimmed V and J ends, which lost 0 bases and 0 bases, there was a span of 12 bases. In nucleotides, the CDR3 is TGTGCCAGCAGCTTAGATTCTTCGGGCAGCTCCTACAATGAGCAGTTCTTC. Amino acid sequence: CASSLDSSGSSYNEQFF.

The chain uses TRBV11-2 and TRBJ2-7, with 7 nucleotides matching TRBD1. The CDR3 sequence is 15 residues long. Trimming cost V 0 bases and J 3 bases; bases outside gene matches: 5. Germline V gene lookup returns CDR1 SGHAT and CDR2 FQNNGV. As DNA, the CDR3 is TGTGCCAGCAGCTTAGAGGGGACAGCCTACTACGAGCAGTACTTC. Amino acid sequence: CASSLEGTAYYEQYF.

The chain combines TRBV7-2 with TRBJ2-6, with D possibly TRBD1 on 6 matching bases. The V end was cut by 1 base, the J end by 7 bases, with 17 bases between. Germline V gene data show CDR1 as SGHTA and CDR2 as FQGNSA. The CDR3 is made up of 17 amino acids. In DNA form, the CDR3 reads TGTGCCAGCAGCTTAGTGGGGGCCCGGGGTGGTGCCAACGTCCTGACTTTC. It yields the protein CASSLVGARGGANVLTF.

The V and J genes are TRBV6-1 and TRBJ1-6; 9 bases align to TRBD1. J gave up 7 bases and V 1 base, and 2 bases lay outside the gene matches. Germline CDR1 is MNHNS and CDR2 is SASEGT. The CDR3 loop spans 15 amino acids. CDR3 coding DNA: TGTGCCAGCAGTGAAGACAGGGGGCGAAATTCACCCCTCCACTTT. It is translated as CASSEDRGRNSPLHF.

The V call is TRBV11-2, the J call TRBJ2-3; the match to TRBD1 covers 8 bases. V shed 4 bases and J 5 bases; nucleotides not matched to a gene: 8. The CDR3 sequence is 15 residues long. Germline V gene lookup returns CDR1 SGHAT and CDR2 FQNNGV. Written as DNA, the CDR3 is TGTGCCAGCAGCTCCGGACAGGGTTCGGGAGATACGCAGTATTTT. As protein: CASSSGQGSGDTQYF.

This sequence joins TRBV21-1 and TRBJ1-4; the table names TRBD1, a call not compared with the DNA. TRBV21-1 is recorded as a pseudogene. The CDR3 is made up of 17 amino acids. The CDR3 loop is CASTPDRARSCVEKLFF. The CDR3 DNA is TGTGCCAGCACACCTGACAGGGCAAGGTCTTGCGTTGAAAAACTGTTTTTT.

A few counts support this clone. V is TRBV5-1 and J is TRBJ1-2; D is unresolved. This CDR3 contains 14 residues. From germline, CDR1 is SGHRS and CDR2 YFSETQ. V was shortened by 0 bases and J by 14 bases, with 20 bases between the two germline ends. CDR3: CASSLALEGGAGTF. The CDR3 nucleotides read TGCGCCAGCAGCTTGGCCCTAGAAGGTGGCGCGGGAACCTTC.

V and J are TRBV15 and TRBJ2-1; 11 bases fit TRBD2. From germline, CDR1 is LNHNV and CDR2 YYDKDF (reference sequence). J gave up 0 bases and V 3 bases, and 10 bases lay outside the gene matches. The CDR3 has 19 residues. The CDR3 DNA reads TGTGCCACCAGCAGCTTATTCGGACTAGCGGGCAACTCCTACAATGAGCAGTTCTTC. Its translation: CATSSLFGLAGNSYNEQFF.

The chain links TRBV5-4 to TRBJ2-3; 11 nucleotides align to TRBD2. This CDR3 contains 16 residues. The germline V gene has CDR1 SGHNT and CDR2 YYREEE (reference sequence). Unmatched junction bases numbered 7, after V lost 7 bases and J lost 0 bases. The CDR3: CASSPGLAVSTDTQYF. DNA of the CDR3: TGTGCCAGCTCGCCGGGACTAGCGGTTAGCACAGATACGCAGTATTTT.

The chain combines TRBV2 with TRBJ2-4, with D perhaps TRBD2 (5 bases). This CDR3 has 15 amino acids. The V gene's germline CDR1 is SNHLY and CDR2 FYNNEI. Trimming pared 0 bases from V and 9 bases from J, leaving 15 bases between. The CDR3 sequence is CASSEASGLGGIQYF. The CDR3 DNA is TGTGCCAGCAGTGAAGCTTCCGGACTTGGTGGCATTCAGTACTTC.

The rearrangement joins TRBV27 to TRBJ2-2; TRBD1 aligns across 7 bases. The CDR3 consists of 14 residues. Germline values: CDR1 MNHEY, CDR2 SMNVEV (reference sequence). The V and J ends lost 3 bases and 6 bases, in that order; junction bases with no gene match: 4. CDR3 sequence: CASSLPDRAGELFF. For the CDR3, the DNA is TGTGCCAGCAGTTTGCCCGACAGGGCCGGGGAGCTGTTTTTT.

The CDR3 loop is CASRAFWEAGTGSPYGYTF. Written as DNA, the CDR3 is TGTGCCAGCAGAGCCTTTTGGGAGGCCGGGACAGGGTCCCCCTATGGCTACACCTTC. This chain uses TRBV2 with TRBJ1-2, with 9 bases fitting TRBD1. Unmatched junction bases numbered 21, after V lost 6 bases and J lost 4 bases. CDR3 length: 19 amino acids. The germline gives CDR1 SNHLY, CDR2 FYNNEI.